This note documents a single T cell receptor (beta chain) sequence. V was shortened by 3 bases and J by 7 bases, with 13 bases between the two germline ends. The CDR3 is 14 amino acids. CDR1 WSHSY and CDR2 SAAADI come from the germline V gene. Profiled with immunoSEQ multiplex PCR; TCRdb holds only in-frame clones, not every one. This repertoire shows 250,000 to 300,000 clones, nearly 90% found once; its top ten account for 1.5% to 2%. These data originate in a study of blood T cell repertoires in COVID-19. Sequencing was performed on PBMCs or T cells enriched from blood (not recorded which). This TCR came from a woman aged 55-69 years who had recovered from COVID-19. The chain uses TRBV10-2 and TRBJ1-5, with unresolved D. This CDR3 is CASSDRSLEQPQHF. DNA of the CDR3: TGCGCCAGCAGTGACAGATCCCTGGAGCAGCCCCAGCATTTT.